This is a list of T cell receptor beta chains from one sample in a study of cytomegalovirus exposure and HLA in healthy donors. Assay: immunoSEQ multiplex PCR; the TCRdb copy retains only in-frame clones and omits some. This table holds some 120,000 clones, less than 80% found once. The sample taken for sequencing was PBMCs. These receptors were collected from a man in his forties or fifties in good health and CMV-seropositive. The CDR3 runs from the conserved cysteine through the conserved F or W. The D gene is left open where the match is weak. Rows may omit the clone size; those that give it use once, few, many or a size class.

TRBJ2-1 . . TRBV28 TGTGCCAGCAGCCCCCCCACAGATGAGCAGTTCTTC CASSPPTDEQFF
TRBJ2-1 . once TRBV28 TGTGCCAGCAGCCTCTTACCGGTCAATGAGCAGTTCTTC CASSLLPVNEQFF
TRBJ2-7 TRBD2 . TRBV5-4 TGTGCCAGCAGCTTGTACGGGGGGGGCTACGAGCAGTACTTC CASSLYGGGYEQYF
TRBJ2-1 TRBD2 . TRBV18 TGTGCCAGCTCAAAGACTAGCGGTACCTACAATGAGCAGTTCTTC CASSKTSGTYNEQFF
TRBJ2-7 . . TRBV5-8 TGTGCCAGCAGCTTGGACCGCGGGACCTACGAGCAGTACTTC CASSLDRGTYEQYF
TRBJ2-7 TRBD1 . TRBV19 TGTGCCAGTAGTACGATACGTTTGGGACAGGGGATCCACGAGCAGTACTTC CASSTIRLGQGIHEQYF
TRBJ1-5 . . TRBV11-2 TGTGCCAGCAGCTTAGTTGGAGGGTATCAGCCCCAGCATTTT CASSLVGGYQPQHF
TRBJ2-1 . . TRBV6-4 TGTGCCAGCAGCCCGCGGGGGCTAGTCTCTTACAATGAGCAGTTCTTC CASSPRGLVSYNEQFF
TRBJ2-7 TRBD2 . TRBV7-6 TGTGCCAGCAGCTTAGTGAGTAGCGGGAGCTCCTACGAGCAGTACTTC CASSLVSSGSSYEQYF
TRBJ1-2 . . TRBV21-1 TGTGCCAGCAGCGGACAGGGGATCTATGGCTACACCTTC CASSGQGIYGYTF
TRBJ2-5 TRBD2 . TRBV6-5 TGTGCCAGCAGTCCCGGTTGGGGGAGGGGAGAGACCCAGTACTTC CASSPGWGRGETQYF
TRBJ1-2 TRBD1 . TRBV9 TGTGCCAGTCAGGGGGCCGGGTCGGACTATGGCTACACCTTC CASQGAGSDYGYTF
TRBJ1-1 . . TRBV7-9 TGTGCCAGCAGCCCGCTGAGAGACACTGAAGCTTTCTTT CASSPLRDTEAFF
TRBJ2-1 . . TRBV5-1 TGCGCCAGCAGCTTGGATGGTAGACAGTTCTTC CASSLDGRQFF
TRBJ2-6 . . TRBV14 TGTGCCAGCAGCCAAGATGTTAGAGCCCTGGGGGCCAACGTCCTGACTTTC CASSQDVRALGANVLTF
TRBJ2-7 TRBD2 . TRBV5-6 TGTGCCAGCAGCTGGACTAGCGGCCCGTACGAGCAGTACTTC CASSWTSGPYEQYF
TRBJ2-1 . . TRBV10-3 TGTGCCATCAGTGAGTCGAGGGACCAGCGGGCGAAGAGCTCCTACAATGAGCAGTTCTTC CAISESRDQRAKSSYNEQFF
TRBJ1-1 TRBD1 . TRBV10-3 TGTGCCATCAGCACCTTGGGACAGGGGACCACTGAAGCTTTCTTT CAISTLGQGTTEAFF
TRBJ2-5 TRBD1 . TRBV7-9 TGTGCCAGCAGACAAACAGGGGCCCAAGAGACCCAGTACTTC CASRQTGAQETQYF
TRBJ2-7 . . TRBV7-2 TGTGCCAGCACCTTGACGGCATACAGCTCCTACGAGCAGTACTTC CASTLTAYSSYEQYF
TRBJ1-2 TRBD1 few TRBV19 TGTGCCAGTAGTATTAGTAGGACAGGGAACTATGGCTACACCTTC CASSISRTGNYGYTF
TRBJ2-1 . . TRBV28 TGTGCCAGCAGTCCCCTACTCGTCCCGGGGGATGAGCAGTTCTTC CASSPLLVPGDEQFF
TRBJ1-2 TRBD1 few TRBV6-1 TGTGCCAGCAGTGACGGTGCAGGGGGCAGTATCTATGGCTACACCTTC CASSDGAGGSIYGYTF
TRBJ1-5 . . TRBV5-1 TGCGCCAGCAGCTTGGAGGGGTTCGGAAGCAATCAGCCCCAGCATTTT CASSLEGFGSNQPQHF
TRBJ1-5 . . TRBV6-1 TGTGCCAGCAGGAGACAGAGCAATCAGCCCCAGCATTTT CASRRQSNQPQHF